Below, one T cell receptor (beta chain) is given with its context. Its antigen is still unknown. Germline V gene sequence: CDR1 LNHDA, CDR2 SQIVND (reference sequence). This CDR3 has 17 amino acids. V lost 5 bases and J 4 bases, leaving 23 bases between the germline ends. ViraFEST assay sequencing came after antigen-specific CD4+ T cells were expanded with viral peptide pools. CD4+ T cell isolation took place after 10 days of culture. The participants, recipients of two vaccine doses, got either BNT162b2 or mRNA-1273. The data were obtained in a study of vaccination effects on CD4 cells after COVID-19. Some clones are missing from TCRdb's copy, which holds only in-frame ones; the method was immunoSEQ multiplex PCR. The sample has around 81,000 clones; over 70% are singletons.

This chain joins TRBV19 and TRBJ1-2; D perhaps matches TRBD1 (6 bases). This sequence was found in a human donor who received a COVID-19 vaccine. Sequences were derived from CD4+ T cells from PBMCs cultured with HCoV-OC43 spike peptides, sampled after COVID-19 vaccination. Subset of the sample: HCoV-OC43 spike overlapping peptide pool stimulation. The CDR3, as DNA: TGTGCCAGTAGTCCACCAGGCGGGGGGCTGTCGACCTATGGCTACACCTTC. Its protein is CASSPPGGGLSTYGYTF.